This T cell receptor beta chain was profiled in a study of CXCR3-negative and CXCR3-positive naive CD8 T cells. UMI-labeled 5' RACE TRB cDNA libraries were prepared from the cells. TCRdb reprocessed the 5' RACE reads, keeping one entry per CDR3 protein, no DNA. The table lists over 70,000 distinct CDR3 sequences. Germline-derived CDR1 and CDR2 are DFQATT and SNEGSKA (reference sequence). The CDR3 loop spans 18 amino acids. The sample comprised naive CXCR3- CD8+ T cells from blood. As for subset: CD45RO-CCR7+CD27+CD95- naive CD8+ T cells lacking CXCR3 (TNR3-). This chain links TRBV20-1 with TRBJ2-1; the TCRdb D gene call, TRBD2, has no DNA to confirm it. The sequence came from a human donor in good health. Some clones in this sample may be carry-over from other donors' samples. The CDR3 loop reads CSADTGTSGSFPYNEQFF.